The source of this T cell receptor (beta chain) is a study of blood T cell repertoires in COVID-19. Study details: The analysed material was cDNA or gDNA that came from T cells, B-cell-depleted T cells, or PBMCs.

This clone was seen a few times. The method was immunoSEQ multiplex PCR; TCRdb's version includes in-frame clones alone and lacks a portion of them. This table has roughly 27,000 clones, roughly 89% appearing once. The CDR3 totals 17 residues. Unmatched junction bases numbered 15, after V lost 4 bases and J lost 6 bases. Per the germline V gene, CDR1 is LNHDA and CDR2 is SQIVND (reference sequence). The source material was peripheral blood. V and J are TRBV19 and TRBJ2-1; 7 bases are shared with TRBD2. The clonotype comes from a woman aged 55-69 years with active COVID-19. The CDR3 sequence is CASSKRSGTSSPNEQFF. CDR3 nucleotides: TGTGCCAGTAGTAAAAGAAGCGGGACCTCCTCACCCAATGAGCAGTTCTTC. Combining the CDR3 with reference TRBV19 and TRBJ2-1 gives the whole variable domain DGGITQSPKYLFRKEGQNVTLSCEQNLNHDAMYWYRQDPGQGLRLIYYSQIVNDFQKGDIAEGYSVSREKKESFPLTVTSAQKNPTAFYLCASSKRSGTSSPNEQFFGPGTRLTVL.